The 27 T cell receptor beta chains given below trace back to one sample, sequenced in a study of cytomegalovirus exposure and HLA in healthy donors. PCR amplification relied on 60 Vbeta primers (plus 13 Jbeta primers). TCRdb's copy holds only in-frame clones and misses some; the assay was immunoSEQ multiplex PCR. The table lists about 95,000 clones, approximately 70% of them singletons. The sequenced material came from PBMCs. The receptors stem from a man in his 60s in good health and CMV-seronegative.

This clone was counted between two and nine times. This chain uses TRBV5-5 with TRBJ2-1, with TRBD2 matching over 10 bases. Germline CDR1 and CDR2: SGHKS and YYEKEE (reference sequence). V trimming: 3 bases; J trimming: 6 bases; junction bases outside the gene matches: 6. This CDR3 contains 15 residues. The chain's CDR3 is CASSSLAGRANEQFF. The CDR3 DNA sequence: TGTGCCAGCAGCTCACTAGCGGGGAGGGCCAATGAGCAGTTCTTC.

The table lists this clone with a few counts. J is TRBJ1-2 and V is TRBV5-1; perhaps TRBD1 as D (5 bases). The CDR3 loop spans 15 amino acids. Germline assignment: CDR1 SGHRS and CDR2 YFSETQ. V lost 9 bases, J lost 2 bases, and 20 bases lay in between. CDR3 nucleotides: TGCGCCACCCGTCTCAGCGACACAGGAAACTATGGCTACACCTTC. It codes for CATRLSDTGNYGYTF.

This chain joins TRBV5-1 and TRBJ2-7; 9 nucleotides match TRBD2. CDR1 and CDR2 from the germline V gene are SGHRS and YFSETQ. Trimming at V came to 2 bases and at J to 1 base, leaving 7 bases not matched to a gene. This CDR3 spans 16 amino acids. Here the CDR3 reads CASSLIAGEASYEQYF. As DNA, the CDR3 is TGCGCCAGCAGCTTAATAGCGGGAGAGGCATCCTACGAGCAGTACTTC.

The CDR3 DNA follows: TGTGCCAGCAGCCAGCCGGGACAGGGATACTATGGCTACACCTTC. Translating it yields CASSQPGQGYYGYTF. The chain links TRBV14 to TRBJ1-2; 9 bases agree with TRBD1. With V trimmed by 3 bases and J by 3 bases, 5 bases remained unmatched. Germline CDR1 SGHDN, CDR2 FVKESK. This CDR3 has 15 residues.

The rearrangement joins TRBV6-5 to TRBJ2-7; the match to TRBD1 covers 8 bases. The CDR3 is 13 residues long. CDR1 and CDR2 (germline): MNHEY, SVGAGI. Trimming at V came to 8 bases and at J to 5 bases, leaving 8 bases not matched to a gene. The CDR3: CASHRGVGDEQYF. The CDR3, as DNA: TGTGCCAGCCACAGGGGGGTGGGGGACGAGCAGTACTTC.

The J gene is TRBJ1-6, the V gene TRBV11-2; D unclear. V lost 5 bases to trimming and J lost 3 bases, with 14 bases between them. The CDR3 totals 16 residues. Germline lookup yields CDR1 SGHAT and CDR2 FQNNGV. CDR3 DNA sequence: TGTGCCAGCAGCCATAACCCCAGTAACTATAATTCACCCCTCCACTTT. Residues: CASSHNPSNYNSPLHF.

This clone was seen just once. Written as DNA, the CDR3 is TGTGCCTGTATCATAGACAGGGTCGACGAGCAGTACTTC. It specifies CACIIDRVDEQYF. V usage is TRBV30 and J usage is TRBJ2-7, with 7 bases matching TRBD1. Trimming at V came to 6 bases and at J to 5 bases, leaving 10 bases not matched to a gene. Germline V gene data show CDR1 as GTSNPN and CDR2 as SVGIG (reference sequence). The CDR3 is 13 residues long.

This clone was picked up one time. Germline is not matched at one junction end, which may reflect a read error. The chain uses TRBV7-9 and TRBJ2-7; 7 bases are shared with TRBD1. Germline assignment: CDR1 SEHNR and CDR2 FQNEAQ (reference sequence). This CDR3 has 14 residues. The CDR3 DNA follows: TGTTCCAGCAGCCCCGACAGGGCCACCTACGAGCAGTACTTC. Translating it yields CSSSPDRATYEQYF.

The V gene is TRBV11-3, the J gene TRBJ1-1; TRBD1 matches 10 bases. The CDR3 covers 14 residues. V lost 5 bases, J lost 3 bases, and 3 bases stayed unmatched. Germline V gene data show CDR1 as SGHNT and CDR2 as YENEEA. As DNA, the CDR3 is TGTGCCAGCAGCGCGGGGACAGGGGACACTGAAGCTTTCTTT. Protein: CASSAGTGDTEAFF. Looking up the rest from reference TRBV11-3 and TRBJ1-1 gives the full variable domain: EAGVVQSPRYKIIEKKQPVAFWCNPISGHNTLYWYLQNLGQGPELLIRYENEEAVDDSQLPKDRFSAERLKGVDSTLKIQPAELGDSAVYLCASSAGTGDTEAFFGQGTRLTVV.

This rearrangement joins TRBV5-1 to TRBJ2-1, with 9 bases lining up with TRBD1. Germline loops: CDR1 SGHRS, CDR2 YFSETQ. The CDR3 runs 14 residues. The trim removed 6 bases at V and 7 bases at J, leaving 8 bases unmatched. CDR3 sequence: CASISGTGNNEQFF. In DNA, the CDR3 is TGCGCCAGCATATCCGGGACAGGGAATAATGAGCAGTTCTTC.

This chain joins TRBV5-6 and TRBJ2-1, with D maybe TRBD1 (5 bases). Trimming stripped 2 bases from V and 9 bases from J, with 12 bases between. This CDR3 has 13 residues. The V gene's germline CDR1 is SGHDT and CDR2 YYEEEE. The CDR3: CASSFSGLGEQFF. For the CDR3, the DNA is TGTGCCAGCAGCTTTTCAGGGTTAGGTGAGCAGTTCTTC.

This sequence joins TRBV6-5 and TRBJ1-2; TRBD1 agrees at 7 bases. The CDR3 loop spans 12 amino acids. Germline trimming cut 6 bases from V and 4 bases from J; bases unmatched to any gene: 2. CDR1 is MNHEY and CDR2 is SVGAGI in the germline V gene. The CDR3 nucleotides are TGTGCCAGCAGGACAGGGCCCTATGGCTACACCTTC. Its protein is CASRTGPYGYTF.

This rearrangement joins TRBV18 to TRBJ2-7, with D hard to call. The germline gives CDR1 KGHSH, CDR2 LQKENI. The CDR3 spans 15 residues. V gave up 6 bases and J gave up 7 bases, with 22 bases separating them. The CDR3 nucleotides read TGTGCCAGCTCCGCAGCCCTGAGCGTTGTTCGGGAGCAGTACTTC. The encoded protein is CASSAALSVVREQYF.

In this sample, this clone turned up a few times. The rearrangement joins TRBV28 to TRBJ2-7, with D perhaps TRBD2 (6 bases). Germline CDR1 is MDHEN and CDR2 is SYDVKM. V was pared by 2 bases and J by 4 bases, with 12 bases between. This CDR3 region has 14 residues. CDR3 sequence reads: CASSLGGAMYEQYF. DNA of the CDR3: TGTGCCAGCAGTTTAGGCGGGGCAATGTACGAGCAGTACTTC.

Note on this clone: Other DNA sequences within the sample encode an identical CDR3. The chain combines TRBV5-6 with TRBJ1-3; D gene uncertain. V dropped 0 bases and J dropped 0 bases, with 4 bases sitting between them. Looked up from germline, CDR1 is SGHDT and CDR2 is YYEEEE. CDR3 size: 14 residues. CDR3 amino acids: CASSLDLSGNTIYF. The DNA for the CDR3 is TGTGCCAGCAGCTTGGATCTCTCTGGAAACACCATATATTTT.

This clone was seen only a few times. The chain combines TRBV19 with TRBJ2-7, with TRBD1 matching over 7 bases. The CDR3 totals 11 residues. The ends lost 10 bases at V and 3 bases at J; junction bases unmatched: 3. Germline assignment: CDR1 LNHDA and CDR2 SQIVND (reference sequence). DNA of the CDR3: TGTGCCACCCAGGGGGTCTACGAGCAGTACTTC. Its protein product is CATQGVYEQYF.

This clone occurred a few times. The chain recombines TRBV5-6 with TRBJ2-2; TRBD1 agrees at 9 bases. CDR3 length equals 15 residues. Germline V gene sequence: CDR1 SGHDT, CDR2 YYEEEE. V dropped 3 bases and J dropped 2; count of bases not matched to a gene: 2. CDR3 in DNA: TGTGCCAGCAGCTGGGGACAGGGAAACACCGGGGAGCTGTTTTTT. It translates to CASSWGQGNTGELFF.

This clone occurred a few times. The CDR3 nucleotides are TGTGCCAGCAGCAAGGGGACAGCTAACACTGAAGCTTTCTTT. Translated: CASSKGTANTEAFF. V gene TRBV21-1 combines with J gene TRBJ1-1; TRBD1, as called in the table, went unchecked against the DNA. TRBV21-1 is deemed a pseudogene. This CDR3 is built from 14 residues.

This chain uses TRBV19 with TRBJ1-1; D is undetermined. V lost 5 bases and J lost 3, with 13 bases in between. The CDR3 length is 14 residues. Germline lookup yields CDR1 LNHDA and CDR2 SQIVND (reference sequence). In DNA, the CDR3 is TGTGCCAGTAGTTCGCTTGGGCCAGACACTGAAGCTTTCTTT. Protein sequence: CASSSLGPDTEAFF.

This chain links TRBV28 with TRBJ2-3; 10 bases map to TRBD2. From germline, CDR1 is MDHEN and CDR2 SYDVKM. The ends lost 5 bases at V and 1 base at J; junction bases unmatched: 3. The CDR3 length is 15 residues. The DNA of the CDR3 is TGTGCCAGCAGTCGTACTAGCGGGGGCACAGATACGCAGTATTTT. It yields the protein CASSRTSGGTDTQYF.

This clone was seen a few times. The chain links TRBV4-1 to TRBJ1-1; D might be TRBD1 (5 bases). Germline V gene data show CDR1 as MGHRA and CDR2 as YSYEKL. V lost 0 bases to trimming and J lost 11 bases, with 13 bases between them. The CDR3 runs to 13 residues. The CDR3 loop reads CASSQEPGGRAFF. CDR3 bases: TGCGCCAGCAGCCAAGAACCGGGGGGTAGGGCTTTCTTT.

A few counts support this clone. This chain links TRBV29-1 with TRBJ1-1; D is uncertain. V was cut by 5 bases and J by 6 bases, with 13 bases left in between. CDR1 is SQVTM and CDR2 is ANQGSEA in the germline V gene. This CDR3 has 12 amino acids. The CDR3 spells CSVIKGDSEAFF. CDR3 sequence (DNA): TGCAGCGTTATCAAAGGAGATTCTGAAGCTTTCTTT.

The rearrangement uses TRBV6-1 and TRBJ1-2; no clear D. Trimming cost V 2 bases and J 4 bases, with 11 bases left between them. The CDR3 has 14 residues. Germline values: CDR1 MNHNS, CDR2 SASEGT. CDR3: CASSELARSYGYTF. In DNA form, the CDR3 reads TGTGCCAGCAGTGAATTGGCTAGGAGCTATGGCTACACCTTC.

This clone came up a few times. The rearrangement uses TRBV6-1 and TRBJ1-5; D is perhaps TRBD1 (5 bases). The germline V gene has CDR1 MNHNS and CDR2 SASEGT. The CDR3 runs to 14 residues. With 2 bases removed from V and 7 bases from J, the gap between germline ends came to 12 bases. CDR3 sequence: CASSELIGVQPQHF. The CDR3 DNA reads as TGTGCCAGCAGTGAATTGATAGGGGTCCAGCCCCAGCATTTT.

This CDR3 is CASSQSSVEQFF. CDR3 nucleotides: TGTGCCAGCAGCCAATCGTCAGTTGAGCAGTTCTTC. The chain carries TRBV7-9 and TRBJ2-1; D gene ambiguous. The CDR3 sequence is 12 residues long. The ends were cut back, 5 bases at V and 9 bases at J, with 11 bases in the middle. Germline CDR1 SEHNR, CDR2 FQNEAQ (reference sequence).

This clone was detected once. The rearrangement joins TRBV29-1 to TRBJ2-5; 10 bases are a match to TRBD2. V trimming: 4 bases; J trimming: 5 bases; junction bases outside the gene matches: 10. CDR1 is SQVTM, CDR2 ANQGSEA, per germline. This CDR3 has 15 residues. CDR3 sequence reads: CSVGGAGGPGETQYF. The CDR3 DNA follows: TGCAGCGTTGGGGGAGCGGGAGGGCCTGGGGAGACCCAGTACTTC.

The chain has TRBV19 and TRBJ1-5; possible D gene TRBD1, 5 bases. Germline CDR1 LNHDA, CDR2 SQIVND (reference sequence). V shed 5 bases and J shed 2 bases, with 16 bases lying between them. The CDR3 totals 16 residues. DNA for the CDR3: TGTGCCAGTAGTTTCACAGGACCCCAAGGCAATCAGCCCCAGCATTTT. Its translation: CASSFTGPQGNQPQHF.